This T cell receptor (beta chain) was retrieved from a study of shared clonotypes between healthy human individuals. For the study at large: There were three CD4 naive, three CD4 memory, two CD8 naive and one CD8 memory plates per donor. Study-wide results and caveats: Among the subsets, naive ones generally showed larger estimated richness than memory ones.

Regarding this clone: Its cognate antigen is unknown.

The V and J ends lost 8 bases and 4 bases, in that order; junction bases with no gene match: 4. CDR1 is SNHLY, CDR2 FYNNEI, per germline. This CDR3 spans 12 amino acids. Deep was the level at which the assay was run. TCRdb's copy holds only in-frame clones and misses some; the assay was immunoSEQ multiplex PCR. Of about a million clones listed, roughly 80% are singletons. All participating donors were Caucasian adults from Nashville, Tennessee. This clonotype was sampled from a man between 18 and 29 years old in good health. Some clones in this sample may be carry-over from other donors' samples. The chain couples TRBV2 to TRBJ1-2; 7 bases are a match to TRBD1. Material for sequencing was memory CD4+ T cells from PBMCs. Stated subset: CD45RA-negative fraction. CDR3 nucleotides: TGTGCCAGCCAGACAGGGCTCTATGGCTACACCTTC. This encodes CASQTGLYGYTF.